The 27 T cell receptor beta chains in this list originate from one sample, sequenced in a study of T-cell memory formation after mild COVID-19. TCRdb analysed the 5' RACE reads with MiXCR anew, one entry per CDR3 protein. The table shows 350,000 to 450,000 distinct CDR3 sequences, with approximately 15% occurring only once. The sequencing input was PBMCs or a T cell subset sorted from them (not recorded which). These receptors were taken from a man aged 18-30 years who had mild COVID-19 (a few samples of this study predate the infection). Cell type and time point are not known.

The chain links TRBV12-3 or TRBV12-4 to TRBJ1-5; the D is unclear. This CDR3 spans 14 amino acids. Deletions cut 3 bases from V and 7 bases from J, with 13 bases between. The CDR3 loop is CASSLDGVEQPQHF. DNA for the CDR3: TGTGCCAGCAGTTTGGATGGCGTAGAACAGCCCCAGCATTTT.

The J gene is TRBJ1-6, the V gene TRBV6-5; the match to TRBD1 covers 10 bases. The CDR3 contains 18 residues. Germline assignment: CDR1 MNHEY and CDR2 SVGAGI. V dropped 2 bases and J dropped 8; count of bases not matched to a gene: 12. The CDR3 DNA reads as TGTGCCAGCAGTTACCCTCCTAGGGACAGGGGCTTGCATTCACCCCTCCACTTT. It yields the protein CASSYPPRDRGLHSPLHF.

In its sample, this clonotype was seen many times. V gene TRBV12-3 or TRBV12-4 combines with J gene TRBJ2-3; TRBD2 aligns across 9 bases. This CDR3 region has 18 residues. After removal of 7 bases from V and 0 bases from J, the junction contained 14 bases not matched to a gene. DNA for the CDR3: TGTGCCAGCACCGGATCCGCGGGGGGGGTCCCTAGCACAGATACGCAGTATTTT. Translating it yields CASTGSAGGVPSTDTQYF.

The rearrangement links TRBV25-1 to TRBJ2-6; D possibly uses TRBD1 or TRBD2 (5 bases each). Per germline, CDR1 MGHDK and CDR2 SYGVNS. The CDR3 covers 15 residues. The V and J ends lost 3 bases and 5 bases respectively, with 11 bases between them. The CDR3 region is CASSDGRGRANVLTF. The DNA of the CDR3 is TGTGCCAGCAGTGACGGACGGGGCCGGGCCAACGTCCTGACTTTC.

The rearrangement joins TRBV7-2 to TRBJ2-1, with TRBD1 matching over 9 bases. Germline assignment: CDR1 SGHTA and CDR2 FQGNSA. V shed 5 bases, J shed 2 bases, and the junction held 4 bases outside the gene matches. The CDR3 extends over 15 amino acids. CDR3 protein: CASSPGTGPYNEQFF. CDR3 in DNA: TGTGCCAGCAGCCCCGGGACAGGGCCCTACAATGAGCAGTTCTTC.

This chain links TRBV20-1 with TRBJ1-6; 8 nucleotides agree with TRBD1. J was trimmed by 8 bases and V by 6 bases; bases with no gene match: 12. Germline V lookup: CDR1 DFQATT, CDR2 SNEGSKA (reference sequence). This CDR3 comprises 15 residues. The CDR3 spells CSARDRLTGDSPLHF. In DNA, the CDR3 is TGCAGTGCGAGGGACAGGTTAACGGGAGATTCACCCCTCCACTTT.

This clonotype appeared many times. The chain recombines TRBV20-1 with TRBJ2-7; D gene ambiguous. This CDR3 has 11 amino acids. Germline values: CDR1 DFQATT, CDR2 SNEGSKA (reference sequence). Between the trimmed V and J ends, which lost 3 bases and 5 bases, there was a span of 8 bases. In DNA form, the CDR3 reads TGCAGTGCTAGTTCAGGACACGAGCAGTACGTC. This codes for CSASSGHEQYV.

This clonotype showed up just a few times. This rearrangement joins TRBV7-2 to TRBJ1-2; D gene ambiguous. V lost 0 bases and J 8 bases, leaving 10 bases between the germline ends. The CDR3 is made up of 13 amino acids. The germline gives CDR1 SGHTA, CDR2 FQGNSA. The CDR3 spells CASSLARSTGYTF. Written as DNA, the CDR3 is TGTGCCAGCAGCTTAGCTCGGTCCACCGGCTACACCTTC.

The chain has TRBV7-2 and TRBJ1-5; TRBD1 is a possible D gene (6 bases). The V gene's germline CDR1 is SGHTA and CDR2 FQGNSA. This CDR3 comprises 15 residues. Trimming stripped 6 bases from V and 2 bases from J, with 14 bases between. The CDR3 here is CASRPGAAGNQPQHF. CDR3 DNA sequence: TGTGCCAGCAGACCGGGGGCGGCGGGCAATCAGCCCCAGCATTTT.

This clonotype was seen more than once but under ten times. The genes are TRBV11-1 and TRBJ2-7, with 9 bases matching TRBD1. From germline, CDR1 is SGHAT and CDR2 FQDESV (reference sequence). The CDR3 runs to 13 residues. The CDR3 loop reads CPSSRGQGDEQYV. As DNA, the CDR3 is TGCCCCAGCAGCCGGGGACAGGGTGACGAGCAGTACGTC.

The gene calls are TRBV7-9 and TRBJ2-3; 9 nucleotides align to TRBD1. This CDR3 region has 14 residues. V gave up 10 bases and J gave up 3 bases; unmatched junction bases: 8. Germline assignment: CDR1 SEHNR and CDR2 FQNEAQ (reference sequence). CDR3 DNA: TGTGCCACACTAAGGACAGGGGCAACAGATACGCAGTATTTT. Protein sequence: CATLRTGATDTQYF.

The J gene is TRBJ1-5, the V gene TRBV12-5; 9 positions agree with TRBD1. Germline CDR1 is LGHNT and CDR2 is FRNRAP. CDR3 size: 15 residues. V dropped 7 bases and J dropped 3; count of bases not matched to a gene: 7. The CDR3 coding sequence is TGTGCTAGTGCCTGGGACAGGGACCCCAATCAGCCCCAGCATTTT. Amino acid sequence: CASAWDRDPNQPQHF.

This clonotype was seen a handful of times. V usage is TRBV19 and J usage is TRBJ1-1; D possibly corresponds to TRBD1 (5 bases). This CDR3 has 13 residues. With 7 bases removed from V and 5 bases from J, the gap between germline ends came to 14 bases. Germline V gives CDR1 LNHDA, CDR2 SQIVND (reference sequence). CDR3 region: CASTPWGETEAFF. In nucleotides, the CDR3 is TGTGCCAGTACCCCTTGGGGGGAGACTGAAGCTTTCTTT.

Remarks on this clonotype: A much larger clone differs from this one at a single base, so this may be a read error. The chain joins TRBV12-3 or TRBV12-4 to TRBJ1-1, with TRBD1 as a possible D gene (6 bases). The CDR3 consists of 13 residues. Trimming removed 6 bases from V and 1 base from J, with 9 bases in between. The CDR3 loop reads CASSRQANTEAFF. DNA for the CDR3: TGTGCCAGCAGCCGACAGGCGAACACTGAAGCTTTCTTT.

A few counts support this clonotype. This chain links TRBV4-1 with TRBJ1-6; tentative D call: TRBD1 (5 bases). Germline-derived CDR1 and CDR2 are MGHRA and YSYEKL. This CDR3 region has 15 residues. With 0 bases removed from V and 10 bases from J, the gap between germline ends came to 13 bases. The CDR3 is CASSQDNREGSPLHF. The CDR3, as DNA: TGCGCCAGCAGCCAAGATAACCGGGAGGGGTCACCCCTCCACTTT.

This clonotype was detected a few times. The chain links TRBV11-2 to TRBJ2-3; TRBD2 matches 16 bases. The CDR3 has 15 residues. V lost 4 bases and J lost 8; bases outside the gene matches: 3. Looked up from germline, CDR1 is SGHAT and CDR2 is FQNNGV. CDR3 amino acids: CASSSGLAGGPTQYF. For the CDR3, the DNA is TGTGCCAGCAGCTCGGGACTAGCGGGGGGGCCTACGCAGTATTTT.

This clonotype was seen a handful of times. This sequence joins TRBV4-2 and TRBJ2-1, with no clear D. Germline CDR1 reads LGHNA; CDR2 reads YNFKEQ. Trimming took off 0 bases at V and 8 bases at J, with 8 bases between the two ends. This CDR3 has 13 residues. The CDR3 sequence: CASSQEVWDEQFF. CDR3 DNA: TGTGCCAGCAGCCAAGAGGTCTGGGATGAGCAGTTCTTC.

The chain carries TRBV19 and TRBJ1-1; 8 bases line up with TRBD1. The ends lost 5 bases at V and 10 bases at J; junction bases unmatched: 18. Germline assignment: CDR1 LNHDA and CDR2 SQIVND (reference sequence). The length of the CDR3 is 16 residues. The CDR3 is CASSDRTGYKVRGAFF. The CDR3 DNA is TGTGCCAGTAGTGACCGGACAGGGTATAAAGTTCGAGGAGCTTTCTTT.

This clonotype was found a few times. J is TRBJ2-7 and V is TRBV2, with 7 bases identical to TRBD2. Germline V gene data show CDR1 as SNHLY and CDR2 as FYNNEI. The CDR3 has 13 amino acids. The V and J ends lost 7 bases and 7 bases, in that order; junction bases with no gene match: 10. The DNA for the CDR3 is TGTGCCAGCACCCACCCAGCGGGGCTAGAGCAGTACTTC. Its translation is CASTHPAGLEQYF.

The chain carries TRBV4-2 and TRBJ2-5; 10 bases map to TRBD2. With 1 base clipped from V and 5 bases from J, the junction kept 7 bases outside the gene matches. The CDR3 contains 16 residues. Germline CDR1 LGHNA, CDR2 YNFKEQ. CDR3 bases: TGTGCCAGCAGCCAAGGGGCTAGCGGGGGTATGGAGACCCAGTACTTC. Its protein is CASSQGASGGMETQYF.

This clonotype was seen a handful of times. The chain employs TRBV14 and TRBJ2-1; D may be TRBD1 (5 bases). Germline V gene sequence: CDR1 SGHDN, CDR2 FVKESK. This CDR3 is 17 amino acids long. Trimming shortened V by 4 bases and J by 3 bases, and 19 bases separated the two germline ends. Here the CDR3 reads CASSPRMAGWVYNEQFF. As DNA, the CDR3 is TGTGCCAGCAGCCCGCGCATGGCAGGGTGGGTCTACAATGAGCAGTTCTTC.

This clonotype was picked up a small number of times. The V call is TRBV4-3, the J call TRBJ2-3, with 13 bases lining up with TRBD2. Losses at the gene ends were 3 bases for V and 1 base for J; bases not matched to a gene: 7. This CDR3 spans 18 amino acids. Germline V gene data show CDR1 as LGHNA and CDR2 as YSLEER. The CDR3 DNA is TGCGCCAGCAGCCATCGGACTAGCGGGGGCGTAGGCACAGATACGCAGTATTTT. It yields the protein CASSHRTSGGVGTDTQYF.

This clonotype was counted many times. The rearrangement links TRBV20-1 to TRBJ2-1; 8 bases are a match to TRBD2. This CDR3 has 14 amino acids. CDR1 is DFQATT, CDR2 SNEGSKA, per germline (reference sequence). Trimming took 4 bases from V and 2 from J; bases not matched to a gene: 4. The DNA for the CDR3 is TGCAGTGCTAAATCGGGGGGGCCCTACAATGAGCAGTTCTTC. It specifies CSAKSGGPYNEQFF.

This clonotype appeared a few times. The rearrangement links TRBV5-5 to TRBJ2-7, with 8 bases lining up with TRBD2. Trimming took 1 base from V and 2 from J; bases not matched to a gene: 5. The CDR3 totals 15 residues. Germline loops: CDR1 SGHKS, CDR2 YYEKEE (reference sequence). The CDR3 here is CASSLTGGAAYEQYF. In DNA form, the CDR3 reads TGTGCCAGCAGCTTGACGGGGGGGGCGGCCTACGAGCAGTACTTC.

The chain has TRBV6-5 and TRBJ1-3; D is uncertain. The CDR3 has 16 amino acids. The ends were cut back, 0 bases at V and 4 bases at J, with 13 bases in the middle. Germline lookup yields CDR1 MNHEY and CDR2 SVGAGI. The CDR3 loop is CASSYSIMGSGNTIYF. The DNA of the CDR3 is TGTGCCAGCAGTTACTCGATAATGGGTTCCGGAAACACCATATATTTT.

This clonotype came up a few times. The CDR3 DNA reads as TGTGCCAGCAGCCAAACAGGGGACCAGGAGCAGTACTTC. Translation gives CASSQTGDQEQYF. The chain combines TRBV12-3 or TRBV12-4 with TRBJ2-7; 7 positions agree with TRBD1. There are 13 residues in the CDR3. J gave up 7 bases and V 6 bases, and 9 bases lay outside the gene matches.

The chain is built from TRBV3-1 and TRBJ1-1, with 10 nucleotides matching TRBD1. Germline values: CDR1 LGHDT, CDR2 YNNKEL (reference sequence). The CDR3 sequence is 16 residues long. V shed 4 bases and J 7 bases; nucleotides not matched to a gene: 12. Here the CDR3 reads CASSLAGQGSQSEAFF. The CDR3 DNA is TGTGCCAGCAGCCTAGCGGGACAGGGGTCCCAAAGTGAAGCTTTCTTT.